This TCR beta chain was retrieved from a study of memory CD4+ T cells and cytomegalovirus serostatus. Study context: Of the healthy Belgian adults, several were CMV seropositive and 24 seronegative.

The sort gate was single viable CD3+CD4+CD8-CD45RO+ cells for memory CD4+ T cells. The V gene lost 8 bases and the J gene lost 7 bases, with 18 bases spanning the gap. The germline V gene has CDR1 SGHNT and CDR2 YYREEE (reference sequence). The CDR3 is 13 amino acids. Here immunoSEQ multiplex PCR was the method, and the copy in TCRdb shows in-frame clones only, minus some. The repertoire includes tens of thousands of clones, roughly 76% of them detected once, and around 1% sits in the top ten. As regards this clone: Other DNA sequences in the same sample also yield this CDR3.

The source is an adult in good health and CMV-seronegative. The sample was memory CD4+ T cells from blood. The J gene is TRBJ2-5, the V gene TRBV5-4; TRBD1 or TRBD2 may be the D gene (5 bases each). This CDR3 reads CASRLRDGGTQYF. The CDR3 DNA sequence: TGTGCCAGTAGGCTGAGGGACGGAGGGACCCAGTACTTC.